A single sample is the source of the 19 T cell receptor beta chains below, sequenced in a study of T cell repertoires in cytomegalovirus infection. One entry per CDR3 protein results from TCRdb running MiXCR on the reads. Of fewer than 650,000 distinct CDR3 sequences in the sample, about 40% were seen once. These receptors' antigens are unknown. The sequencing used cultured PBMCs, collected from culture after CMV antigen stimulation. The source of these receptors is a human donor in good health (CMV status not recorded). Some clones in this sample may be carry-over from other donors' samples.

The chain carries TRBV3-1 and TRBJ2-5; 8 bases align to TRBD1. CDR1 and CDR2 (germline): LGHDT, YNNKEL (reference sequence). J was trimmed by 2 bases and V by 2 bases; bases with no gene match: 1. This CDR3 is 14 amino acids long. The CDR3 DNA follows: TGTGCCAGCAGCCAAAACAGGGGGCAAGAGACCCAGTACTTC. It encodes CASSQNRGQETQYF.

The chain joins TRBV7-2 to TRBJ2-1; D is uncertain. Germline V gene data show CDR1 as SGHTA and CDR2 as FQGNSA. This CDR3 region has 13 residues. V was pared by 2 bases and J by 8 bases, with 10 bases between. CDR3 sequence: CASSLTVLDEQFF. As DNA, the CDR3 is TGTGCCAGCAGCTTAACGGTCCTCGATGAGCAGTTCTTC. Full variable domain (rest looked up from reference TRBV7-2 and TRBJ2-1): GAGVSQSPSNKVTEKGKDVELRCDPISGHTALYWYRQSLGQGLEFLIYFQGNSAPDKSGLPSDRFSAERTGGSVSTLTIQRTQQEDSAVYLCASSLTVLDEQFFGPGTRLTVL.

This clonotype came up a few times. The chain has TRBV19 and TRBJ2-7; D is perhaps TRBD2 (5 bases). The V end lost 2 bases, the J end lost 6 bases, and 11 bases lay between the germline ends. The CDR3 is 13 residues long. Looked up from germline, CDR1 is LNHDA and CDR2 is SQIVND (reference sequence). CDR3 nucleotides: TGTGCCAGTAGTATAAGGGCCGCGGGCGAGCAGTACTTC. This codes for CASSIRAAGEQYF.

The CDR3 here is CASNSGGEGLYEQFF. CDR3 coding DNA: TGTGCCAGCAACTCCGGAGGGGAGGGCCTCTATGAGCAGTTCTTC. V and J are TRBV12-3 or TRBV12-4 and TRBJ2-1, with 7 bases lining up with TRBD2. The ends lost 7 bases at V and 8 bases at J; junction bases unmatched: 14. The CDR3 runs 15 residues.

This clonotype occurred a few times. The chain combines TRBV6-1 with TRBJ2-3; 10 nucleotides match TRBD2. With V trimmed by 5 bases and J by 6 bases, 11 bases remained unmatched. Germline CDR1 MNHNS, CDR2 SASEGT. The CDR3 covers 16 residues. This CDR3 reads CASSTQREGRSDTQYF. The CDR3 DNA is TGTGCCAGCAGTACCCAGCGGGAGGGCCGGTCCGATACGCAGTATTTT.

This clonotype was found a few times. V gene TRBV19 combines with J gene TRBJ2-1; D may correspond to TRBD1 or TRBD2 (5 bases each). Germline assignment: CDR1 LNHDA and CDR2 SQIVND (reference sequence). Trimming pared 7 bases from V and 0 bases from J, leaving 16 bases between. The CDR3 consists of 16 residues. The CDR3 DNA is TGTGCCAGTAATCCATCGTGGGGGAGCTCCTACAATGAGCAGTTCTTC. It codes for CASNPSWGSSYNEQFF.

The CDR3 region has the DNA TGTGCCACCAGTGATTCCTGGTCGTATCAGCCCCAGCATTTT. This translates into CATSDSWSYQPQHF. The V and J genes are TRBV24-1 and TRBJ1-5; D gene unclear. The germline V gene encodes CDR1 KGHDR and CDR2 SFDVKD. There are 14 residues in the CDR3. V lost 2 bases and J lost 5, with 9 bases in between.

This clonotype was seen more than once but under ten times. The rearrangement links TRBV7-2 to TRBJ2-3; 12 bases align to TRBD2. The CDR3 runs to 15 residues. The V segment lost 5 bases and the J segment 5 bases; nucleotides outside the gene matches: 5. Germline V gives CDR1 SGHTA, CDR2 FQGNSA. CDR3 coding DNA: TGTGCCAGCAGCCGACTAGCGGGAGCTCTAGATACGCAGTATTTT. Its translation is CASSRLAGALDTQYF.

This clonotype was detected only a few times. The CDR3 here is CASSWTDYYGYTF. The CDR3 bases are TGTGCCAGCAGCTGGACGGACTACTATGGCTACACCTTC. This rearrangement joins TRBV7-9 to TRBJ1-2; D is unclear. V shed 4 bases and J shed 3 bases, with 9 bases lying between them. Germline CDR1 is SEHNR and CDR2 is FQNEAQ (reference sequence). The CDR3 has 13 amino acids.

This clonotype was seen a few times. This chain joins TRBV7-4 and TRBJ2-7; 8 bases fit TRBD1. CDR3 size: 16 residues. Per the germline V gene, CDR1 is SGHVT and CDR2 is SQSDAQ. V shed 1 base and J 3 bases; nucleotides not matched to a gene: 8. CDR3 bases: TGTGCCAGCAGCTTAGGTCGGGACAGGCTATACTACGAGCAGTACTTC. Amino acid sequence: CASSLGRDRLYYEQYF. Looking up the rest from reference TRBV7-4 and TRBJ2-7 gives the full variable domain: GAGVSQSPRYKVAKRGRDVALRCDSISGHVTLYWYRQTLGQGSEVLTYSQSDAQRDKSGRPSGRFSAERPERSVSTLKIQRTEQGDSAVYLCASSLGRDRLYYEQYFGPGTRLTVT.

This clonotype was detected ten times or more. CDR3: CASSLRTLSNYGYTF. The CDR3 DNA follows: TGTGCCAGCAGCTTACGTACACTATCTAACTATGGCTACACCTTC. The gene calls are TRBV7-2 and TRBJ1-2, with unresolved D. This CDR3 has 15 residues. Germline V gene lookup returns CDR1 SGHTA and CDR2 FQGNSA. V was clipped by 2 bases and J by 0 bases, with 10 bases between them. The variable domain in full, with the rest retrieved from reference TRBV7-2 and TRBJ1-2, is GAGVSQSPSNKVTEKGKDVELRCDPISGHTALYWYRQSLGQGLEFLIYFQGNSAPDKSGLPSDRFSAERTGGSVSTLTIQRTQQEDSAVYLCASSLRTLSNYGYTFGSGTRLTVV.

This clonotype was picked up one time. This chain connects TRBV20-1 to TRBJ1-2; D gene uncertain. The CDR3 extends over 12 amino acids. V gave up 4 bases and J gave up 6 bases, with 12 bases separating them. CDR1 and CDR2 (germline): DFQATT, SNEGSKA (reference sequence). The CDR3 sequence: CSAKLGIDGYTF. The CDR3 DNA follows: TGCAGTGCTAAATTGGGTATCGATGGCTACACCTTC.

This clonotype was picked up many times. This chain joins TRBV28 and TRBJ2-4; TRBD2 agrees at 7 bases. The CDR3 length is 16 residues. V lost 6 bases to trimming and J lost 0 bases; unmatched junction nucleotides: 8. The germline CDR1 and CDR2 sequences are MDHEN and SYDVKM. The CDR3 DNA sequence: TGTGCCAGCAGCCGGGAGCGGGGCCTAGCCAAAAACATTCAGTACTTC. It encodes CASSRERGLAKNIQYF.

The J gene is TRBJ1-1, the V gene TRBV2, with no clear D. The CDR3 spans 13 residues. The germline V and J ends were trimmed by 2 bases and 4 bases, with 8 bases remaining between them. Germline V CDR1 and CDR2: SNHLY, FYNNEI. The CDR3 bases are TGTGCCAGCAGTGAATGGGAGGGCACTGAAGCTTTCTTT. Translation gives CASSEWEGTEAFF. The whole variable domain, filled in from reference TRBV2 and TRBJ1-1, reads EPEVTQTPSHQVTQMGQEVILRCVPISNHLYFYWYRQILGQKVEFLVSFYNNEISEKSEIFDDQFSVERPDGSNFTLKIRSTKLEDSAMYFCASSEWEGTEAFFGQGTRLTVV.

Turning to this clonotype: This may be a read error: a much more frequent sequence differs by one nucleotide. The chain links TRBV7-2 to TRBJ1-1; 8 bases are shared with TRBD1. CDR3 length equals 15 residues. Germline values: CDR1 SGHTA, CDR2 FQGNSA. The V and J ends lost 3 bases and 4 bases, in that order; junction bases with no gene match: 7. CDR3 DNA: TGTGCCAGCAGCTTTAGGACAGGGAGGACCACTGAAGCTTTCTTT. Translation: CASSFRTGRTTEAFF.

This clonotype was seen many times. CDR3 sequence reads: CASSPYSASEQFF. The CDR3 nucleotides are TGTGCCAGCAGTCCATACTCAGCATCCGAGCAGTTCTTC. This chain connects TRBV7-2 to TRBJ2-1; D ambiguous. Germline CDR1 and CDR2: SGHTA and FQGNSA. CDR3 size: 13 residues. Deletions cut 6 bases from V and 10 bases from J, with 16 bases between.

This rearrangement joins TRBV25-1 to TRBJ1-4; D uncertain. Deletions cut 6 bases from V and 0 bases from J, with 20 bases between. The CDR3 sequence is 18 residues long. In germline, CDR1 is MGHDK, CDR2 SYGVNS. The CDR3 bases are TGTGCCAGCAGCGGAACGGAGTGGCCCCCGGCAACTAATGAAAAACTGTTTTTT. Its translation is CASSGTEWPPATNEKLFF.

This clonotype was counted at least ten times. The chain employs TRBV7-2 and TRBJ2-7, with unresolved D. With 1 base removed from V and 5 bases from J, the gap between germline ends came to 12 bases. The length of the CDR3 is 14 residues. The V gene's germline CDR1 is SGHTA and CDR2 FQGNSA. The CDR3 coding sequence is TGTGCCAGCAGCTTAGGGGGTGTTCCCCACGAGCAGTACTTC. The encoded protein is CASSLGGVPHEQYF.

This clonotype showed up just a few times. This chain links TRBV5-1 with TRBJ2-4, with D tentatively TRBD1 (6 bases). The V gene lost 4 bases and the J gene lost 8 bases, with 16 bases spanning the gap. The CDR3 runs to 14 residues. Germline assignment: CDR1 SGHRS and CDR2 YFSETQ. The CDR3 coding sequence is TGCGCCAGCAGCACCGGACAGCTCCGGGACATTCAGTACTTC. The encoded protein is CASSTGQLRDIQYF.